The clone carrying this T cell receptor beta chain has more than one count but fewer than ten. Preparing the TCRbeta library involved the use of unique molecular identifiers. TCRdb called the PCR reads again in MiXCR, with one record for every CDR3 protein. The table includes 700,000 to 850,000 distinct CDR3 sequences, roughly 15% detected once. This record belongs to a study of T-cell reconstitution after alpha-beta-depleted transplantation in children. The source was PBMCs, mostly from graft donor cells, collected 360 days after TCRalphabeta/CD19-depleted stem cell transplant. The TCR originated in a male patient between 5 and 17 years old who had a stem cell transplant for acute lymphoblastic leukemia, so the T cells may come from the graft donor.

CDR3 sequence (DNA): TGCGCCAGCAGCCAAGATCCGTTCACCAGGGCGAATTCACCCCTCCACTTT. Its translation: CASSQDPFTRANSPLHF. The chain links TRBV4-1 to TRBJ1-6; a possible D gene is TRBD1 (5 bases). The CDR3 contains 17 residues. Trimming cost V 0 bases and J 7 bases, with 16 bases left between them. The germline V gene has CDR1 MGHRA and CDR2 YSYEKL.